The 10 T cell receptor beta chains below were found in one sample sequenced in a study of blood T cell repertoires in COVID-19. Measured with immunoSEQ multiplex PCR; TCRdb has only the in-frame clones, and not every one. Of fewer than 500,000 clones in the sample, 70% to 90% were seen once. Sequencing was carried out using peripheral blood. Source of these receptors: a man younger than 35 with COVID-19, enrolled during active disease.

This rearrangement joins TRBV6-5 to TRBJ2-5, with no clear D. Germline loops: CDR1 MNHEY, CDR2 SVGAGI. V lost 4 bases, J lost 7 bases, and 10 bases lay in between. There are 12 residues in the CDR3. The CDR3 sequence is CASSSFRGTQYF. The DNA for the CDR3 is TGTGCCAGCAGTTCCTTTCGCGGGACCCAGTACTTC.

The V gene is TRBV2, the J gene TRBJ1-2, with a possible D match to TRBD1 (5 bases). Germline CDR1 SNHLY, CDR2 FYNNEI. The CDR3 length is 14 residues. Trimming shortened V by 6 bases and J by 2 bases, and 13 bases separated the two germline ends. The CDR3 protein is CASRTGFENYGYTF. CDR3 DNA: TGTGCCAGCAGAACAGGCTTCGAGAACTATGGCTACACCTTC.

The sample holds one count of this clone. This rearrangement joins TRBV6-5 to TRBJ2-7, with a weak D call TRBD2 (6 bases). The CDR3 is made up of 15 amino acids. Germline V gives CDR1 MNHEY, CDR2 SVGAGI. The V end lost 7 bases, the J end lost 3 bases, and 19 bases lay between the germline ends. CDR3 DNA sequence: TGTGCCAGCACCGGGGCCGCGGGACTGGTCTACGAGCAGTACTTC. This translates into CASTGAAGLVYEQYF.

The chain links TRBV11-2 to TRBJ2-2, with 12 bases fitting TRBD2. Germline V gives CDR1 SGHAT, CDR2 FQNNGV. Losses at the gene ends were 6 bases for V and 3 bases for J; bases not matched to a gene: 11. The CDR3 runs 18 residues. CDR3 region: CASRKLAGGGPYTGELFF. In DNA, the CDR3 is TGTGCCAGCAGAAAACTAGCGGGAGGAGGTCCATACACCGGGGAGCTGTTTTTT.

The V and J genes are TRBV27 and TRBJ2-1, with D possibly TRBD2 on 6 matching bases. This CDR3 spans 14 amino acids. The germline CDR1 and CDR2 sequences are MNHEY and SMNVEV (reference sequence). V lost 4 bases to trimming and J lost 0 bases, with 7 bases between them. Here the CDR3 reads CASSYGSSYNEQFF. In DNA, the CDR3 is TGTGCCAGCAGTTACGGGAGCTCCTACAATGAGCAGTTCTTC.

CDR3 residues: CASSAGTGPGNTIYF. The DNA for the CDR3 is TGTGCCAGCAGTGCTGGGACAGGCCCTGGAAACACCATATATTTT. The chain combines TRBV2 with TRBJ1-3; 8 nucleotides line up with TRBD1. This CDR3 region has 15 residues. V was pared by 4 bases and J by 2 bases, with 4 bases of the junction left unmatched. Germline V CDR1 and CDR2: SNHLY, FYNNEI.

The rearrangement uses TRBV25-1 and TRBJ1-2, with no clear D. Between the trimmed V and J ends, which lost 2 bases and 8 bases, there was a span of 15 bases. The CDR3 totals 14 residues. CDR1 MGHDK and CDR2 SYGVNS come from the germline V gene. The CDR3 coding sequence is TGTGCCAGCAGTGAAGACGGAACAGCCTACGGCTACACCTTC. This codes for CASSEDGTAYGYTF.

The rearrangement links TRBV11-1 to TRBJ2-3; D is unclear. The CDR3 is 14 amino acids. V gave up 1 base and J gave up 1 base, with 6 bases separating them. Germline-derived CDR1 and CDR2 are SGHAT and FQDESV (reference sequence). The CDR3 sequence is CASSLGRGTDTQYF. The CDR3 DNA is TGTGCCAGCAGCTTAGGTCGGGGCACAGATACGCAGTATTTT.

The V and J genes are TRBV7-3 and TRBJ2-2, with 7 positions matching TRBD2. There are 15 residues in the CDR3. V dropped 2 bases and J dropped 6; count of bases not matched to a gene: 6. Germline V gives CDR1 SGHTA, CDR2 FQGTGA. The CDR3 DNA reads TGTGCCAGCAGCTTAGGGGGAGGGCCCTCCGGGGAGCTGTTTTTT. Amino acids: CASSLGGGPSGELFF.

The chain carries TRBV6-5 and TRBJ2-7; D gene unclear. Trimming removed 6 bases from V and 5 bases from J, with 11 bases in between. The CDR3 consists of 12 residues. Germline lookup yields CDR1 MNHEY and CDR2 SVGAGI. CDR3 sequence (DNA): TGTGCCAGCAGCTCCCAGGTTCACGAGCAGTACTTC. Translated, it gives CASSSQVHEQYF.